A selection of T cell receptor beta chains follows, all from one sample in a study of Ad26.COV2.S vaccination and SARS-CoV-2 variants. Data came from immunoSEQ multiplex PCR; TCRdb stores just in-frame clones and leaves some out. The sample has 290,000 or so clones, approximately 87% seen once. The sample was peripheral blood, taken in a trial of Ad26.COV2.S vaccine versus placebo. Receptors originate from a person between 18 and 65 years old who received the Ad26.COV2.S COVID-19 vaccine or a placebo. Each CDR3 is given with its conserved first and last residue. D genes are given only for firm matches. The size entry is marked missing in some rows and otherwise reads once, few, many or a size class.

CDR3	DNA	V	J	length	D	size
CASGPGLAGVYEQFF	TGTGCCAGCGGGCCGGGACTAGCGGGGGTTTATGAGCAGTTCTTC	TRBV6-5	TRBJ2-1	15	TRBD2	NA
CASSVDGTGTIQETQYF	TGTGCCAGCAGCGTAGACGGGACAGGAACTATACAAGAGACCCAGTACTTC	TRBV9	TRBJ2-5	17	TRBD1	NA
CASSLAVLALGDTEAFF	TGTGCCAGCAGCTTGGCGGTTTTGGCTCTCGGGGACACTGAAGCTTTCTTT	TRBV5-8	TRBJ1-1	17	NA	once
CASSASTGGGGYTF	TGTGCCAGCAGCGCCTCAACAGGGGGCGGTGGCTACACCTTC	TRBV11-2	TRBJ1-2	14	TRBD1	NA
CASSYRPTDMNTEAFF	TGTGCCAGCAGTTACCGCCCCACGGACATGAACACTGAAGCTTTCTTT	TRBV6-5	TRBJ1-1	16	NA	NA
CASSYGGGGAYIQYF	TGTGCCAGCAGTTACGGTGGCGGGGGGGCTTACATTCAGTACTTC	TRBV6-2/TRBV6-3	TRBJ2-4	15	TRBD2	NA
CASRLYRGQETQYF	TGTGCCAGCAGACTCTACAGGGGTCAGGAGACCCAGTACTTC	TRBV6-5	TRBJ2-5	14	TRBD1	NA
CATTWTAQYQETQYF	TGTGCCACCACTTGGACAGCTCAGTACCAAGAGACCCAGTACTTC	TRBV24-1	TRBJ2-5	15	NA	NA
CASSPFSGPEAFF	TGTGCCAGCAGCCCCTTCAGCGGACCTGAAGCTTTCTTT	TRBV5-4	TRBJ1-1	13	NA	NA
CASSPSETYEQYF	TGTGCCAGCTCCCCCTCTGAAACCTACGAGCAGTACTTC	TRBV18	TRBJ2-7	13	NA	once
CASSQGLGRFSYNEQFF	TGCGCCAGCAGCCAAGGCCTCGGCCGTTTCTCCTACAATGAGCAGTTCTTC	TRBV4-1	TRBJ2-1	17	NA	NA
CASSLVGGSGGLQETQYF	TGTGCCAGCAGCTTAGTTGGGGGTTCGGGCGGTCTCCAAGAGACCCAGTACTTC	TRBV7-2	TRBJ2-5	18	NA	NA
CSVAGTGGYNEQFF	TGCAGCGTTGCAGGGACAGGGGGCTACAATGAGCAGTTCTTC	TRBV29-1	TRBJ2-1	14	TRBD1	NA
CASSSLWGAGTEAFF	TGCGCCAGCAGCTCCCTGTGGGGGGCCGGAACTGAAGCTTTCTTT	TRBV5-1	TRBJ1-1	15	NA	NA
CASSLPGGAFF	TGTGCCAGTAGTCTCCCCGGGGGTGCTTTCTTT	TRBV19	TRBJ1-1	11	NA	once
CASSLGDTQYF	TGCGCCAGCAGCTTGGGAGATACGCAGTATTTT	TRBV5-1	TRBJ2-3	11	NA	NA
CASKSGEAYEQYF	TGTGCCAGTAAGAGTGGGGAGGCCTACGAGCAGTACTTC	TRBV12-3/TRBV12-4	TRBJ2-7	13	NA	NA
CSVEEGWSGYTF	TGCAGCGTTGAAGAAGGCTGGTCTGGCTACACCTTC	TRBV29-1	TRBJ1-2	12	NA	NA
CSVNNEQFF	TGCAGTGTAAACAATGAGCAGTTCTTC	TRBV20-1	TRBJ2-1	9	NA	NA
CASSDLQPQHF	TGTGCCAGCAGTGATCTCCAGCCCCAGCATTTT	TRBV6-6	TRBJ1-5	11	NA	many
CASSDRRGRTTEAFF	TGTGCCAGCAGTGATCGCAGGGGGCGGACCACTGAAGCTTTCTTT	TRBV6-1	TRBJ1-1	15	TRBD1	NA
CASSLSWGDSNTEAFF	TGTGCCAGCAGCTTAAGCTGGGGGGATTCGAACACTGAAGCTTTCTTT	TRBV11-2	TRBJ1-1	16	NA	NA
CASSANNAGANVLTF	TGTGCCAGCTCAGCTAATAATGCTGGGGCCAACGTCCTGACTTTC	TRBV18	TRBJ2-6	15	NA	NA
CASSLDSWNTEAFF	TGCGCCAGCAGCTTGGACAGCTGGAACACTGAAGCTTTCTTT	TRBV5-1	TRBJ1-1	14	NA	NA
CATSGLTDTGEETQYF	TGTGCCACCAGTGGCCTGACCGATACAGGGGAAGAGACCCAGTACTTC	TRBV24-1	TRBJ2-5	16	TRBD1	once
CASSILPGQGISYEQYF	TGTGCCAGTAGTATCCTTCCGGGACAGGGAATCTCCTACGAGCAGTACTTC	TRBV19	TRBJ2-7	17	TRBD1	NA
CASSQQTGGYTGELFF	TGCGCCAGCAGCCAACAAACAGGGGGGTACACCGGGGAGCTGTTTTTT	TRBV4-3	TRBJ2-2	16	TRBD1	few
CASSFLGYTGELFF	TGTGCCAGCAGCTTTTTGGGCTACACCGGGGAGCTGTTTTTT	TRBV7-2	TRBJ2-2	14	NA	NA
CASSLDSPRGYTF	TGTGCCAGCAGTTTAGACAGTCCAAGGGGCTACACCTTC	TRBV12-3/TRBV12-4	TRBJ1-2	13	NA	NA
CASRPGPSGNTIYF	TGTGCCAGCAGGCCAGGTCCCTCTGGAAACACCATATATTTT	TRBV7-3	TRBJ1-3	14	NA	NA
CASSDINYGYTF	TGTGCCAGTAGCGACATAAACTATGGCTACACCTTC	TRBV19	TRBJ1-2	12	NA	NA
CASSLNTEAFF	TGTGCCAGCAGCTTGAACACTGAAGCTTTCTTT	TRBV2	TRBJ1-1	11	NA	NA
CAISGSQGPFEAFF	TGTGCCATCAGTGGATCCCAGGGCCCCTTTGAAGCTTTCTTT	TRBV10-3	TRBJ1-1	14	NA	few
CASSQRLAGATDTQYF	TGTGCCAGCAGTCAAAGACTAGCGGGGGCCACAGATACGCAGTATTTT	TRBV7-2	TRBJ2-3	16	TRBD2	once
CAWSVGGGGNQPQHF	TGTGCCTGGAGTGTGGGCGGGGGCGGCAATCAGCCCCAGCATTTT	TRBV30	TRBJ1-5	15	NA	NA
CASSEGTGNNSPLHF	TGTGCCAGCAGTGAAGGGACAGGGAATAATTCACCCCTCCACTTT	TRBV6-1	TRBJ1-6	15	TRBD1	few
CASSLQMLEGGAAGYTF	TGTGCCAGCAGCCTACAAATGCTAGAGGGGGGGGCAGCAGGCTACACCTTC	TRBV11-2	TRBJ1-2	17	NA	few
CATSRVRGRTEAFF	TGTGCCACCAGCAGAGTCCGGGGGAGGACTGAAGCTTTCTTT	TRBV15	TRBJ1-1	14	NA	NA
CSVDSSPRYNEQFF	TGCAGCGTTGATTCCTCCCCGCGTTACAATGAGCAGTTCTTC	TRBV29-1	TRBJ2-1	14	NA	NA
CASSTGGNTGELFF	TGTGCCAGCAGTACCGGCGGAAACACCGGGGAGCTGTTTTTT	TRBV25-1	TRBJ2-2	14	NA	NA
CASSQLGTGYSNQPQHF	TGCGCCAGCAGCCAACTGGGGACCGGGTATAGCAATCAGCCCCAGCATTTT	TRBV4-1	TRBJ1-5	17	NA	NA
CAWSTGQGSSYNEQFF	TGTGCCTGGAGTACTGGACAGGGCAGCTCCTACAATGAGCAGTTCTTC	TRBV30	TRBJ2-1	16	TRBD1	NA
CASSHAELTDTQYF	TGCGCCAGCAGCCACGCCGAGCTGACAGATACGCAGTATTTT	TRBV4-1	TRBJ2-3	14	NA	NA
CASSFGGADEQFF	TGTGCCAGCAGTTTCGGGGGGGCCGATGAGCAGTTCTTC	TRBV12-3/TRBV12-4	TRBJ2-1	13	TRBD2	NA
CASSSQQGKDGYTF	TGCGCCAGCAGCTCCCAACAGGGGAAAGATGGCTACACCTTC	TRBV5-1	TRBJ1-2	14	TRBD1	NA